The 10 T cell receptor beta chains in this list originate from one sample, sequenced in a study of technical replicates of blood from several donors. The repertoire was sequenced with immunoSEQ multiplex PCR; TCRdb's copy has only in-frame clones and lacks some. The sample has 75,000 to 100,000 clones, roughly 94% seen once. Source material: T cells isolated from PBMCs. Every receptor here comes from a human donor in good health.

This chain connects TRBV4-2 to TRBJ2-1; TRBD2 matches at 11 bases. Losses at the gene ends were 1 base for V and 15 bases for J; bases not matched to a gene: 11. There are 15 residues in the CDR3. Per germline, CDR1 LGHNA and CDR2 YNFKEQ. The CDR3 here is CASSQVTSGKDARFF. CDR3 nucleotide sequence: TGTGCCAGCAGCCAAGTGACTAGCGGGAAGGATGCGAGGTTCTTC.

V gene TRBV5-4 combines with J gene TRBJ2-5; D unresolved. Germline assignment: CDR1 SGHNT and CDR2 YYREEE (reference sequence). This CDR3 has 11 amino acids. V gave up 4 bases and J gave up 3 bases, with 4 bases separating them. The CDR3 here is CASSAEETQYF. CDR3 coding DNA: TGTGCCAGCAGCGCGGAAGAGACCCAGTACTTC.

V usage is TRBV29-1 and J usage is TRBJ2-5; D is possibly TRBD1 (6 bases). V was pared by 4 bases and J by 2 bases, with 11 bases between. The CDR3 spans 13 residues. In germline, CDR1 is SQVTM, CDR2 ANQGSEA. CDR3 region: CSVAGARQETQYF. The CDR3 nucleotides read TGCAGCGTTGCAGGGGCGCGTCAAGAGACCCAGTACTTC.

The chain has TRBV10-3 and TRBJ1-1; D may be TRBD1 (5 bases). Trimming cost V 6 bases and J 1 base, with 9 bases left between them. The CDR3 spans 13 residues. Germline V lookup: CDR1 ENHRY, CDR2 SYGVKD. In DNA, the CDR3 is TGTGCCATCAGGATTACAGGGAACACTGAAGCTTTCTTT. Translating it yields CAIRITGNTEAFF.

The gene calls are TRBV10-2 and TRBJ2-7; TRBD1 matches 10 bases. The CDR3 spans 13 residues. Looked up from germline, CDR1 is WSHSY and CDR2 is SAAADI. The junction had 2 bases not matched to a gene; V was cut back by 4 bases and J by 5 bases. CDR3 residues: CASSAGTGDEQYF. In nucleotides, the CDR3 is TGCGCCAGCAGTGCTGGGACAGGGGACGAGCAGTACTTC.

As DNA, the CDR3 is TGTGCCAGCAGCGTAGACGGAGGCCACAATCAGCCCCAGCATTTT. This gives the protein CASSVDGGHNQPQHF. The chain employs TRBV9 and TRBJ1-5; D not resolved. Germline-derived CDR1 and CDR2 are SGDLS and YYNGEE. Trimming removed 0 bases from V and 3 bases from J, with 10 bases in between. There are 15 residues in the CDR3.

This rearrangement joins TRBV5-4 to TRBJ2-3, with a possible D match to TRBD1 (5 bases). This CDR3 has 14 residues. The ends were cut back, 1 base at V and 6 bases at J, with 12 bases in the middle. Germline V gene sequence: CDR1 SGHNT, CDR2 YYREEE (reference sequence). CDR3 residues: CASSLRTTPDTQYF. In DNA form, the CDR3 reads TGTGCCAGCAGCTTGCGGACAACCCCGGATACGCAGTATTTT.

The chain employs TRBV5-1 and TRBJ1-6; D unresolved. V shed 2 bases and J shed 5 bases, with 14 bases lying between them. Germline V gene sequence: CDR1 SGHRS, CDR2 YFSETQ. This CDR3 region has 16 residues. The CDR3 sequence: CASSFSPGFNNSPLHF. CDR3 sequence (DNA): TGCGCCAGCAGCTTTTCCCCGGGGTTTAATAATTCACCCCTCCACTTT.

J is TRBJ1-2 and V is TRBV7-2, with unresolved D. The CDR3 runs to 16 residues. Trimming left V 3 bases short and J 3 bases short, with 17 bases between. CDR1 is SGHTA and CDR2 is FQGNSA in the germline V gene. The CDR3 spells CASSFGLARVDYGYTF. In nucleotides, the CDR3 is TGTGCCAGCAGCTTCGGGTTAGCGAGGGTCGACTATGGCTACACCTTC.

V and J are TRBV5-4 and TRBJ1-2; possibly TRBD1 for D (6 bases). The CDR3 extends over 16 amino acids. Trimming cost V 1 base and J 4 bases, with 17 bases left between them. Germline V gene data show CDR1 as SGHNT and CDR2 as YYREEE (reference sequence). The CDR3 nucleotides read TGTGCCAGCAGCTTGCGTTCAGGCGTGGGGGCCTATGGCTACACCTTC. It is translated as CASSLRSGVGAYGYTF. Combining the CDR3 with reference TRBV5-4 and TRBJ1-2 gives the whole variable domain ETGVTQSPTHLIKTRGQQVTLRCSSQSGHNTVSWYQQALGQGPQFIFQYYREEENGRGNFPPRFSGLQFPNYSSELNVNALELDDSALYLCASSLRSGVGAYGYTFGSGTRLTVV.